This TCR beta chain was sequenced for a study of regulatory T cells in long-lasting Graves disease. Across the whole study: Antithyroid drugs had been taken by newly diagnosed Graves' patients for under 3 months.

This clonotype was recorded many times. Time point defined: newly diagnosed GD, antithyroid drugs for less than 3 months. RNA extracted from PBMCs served as the sequencing template. Library construction for TCR beta used iRepertoire HTBI primers and Arm-PCR of CDR3 regions. TCRdb re-analysed the multiplex PCR reads in MiXCR, keeping a single row per CDR3 protein. The data contain about 460,000 distinct CDR3 sequences, 11% to 15% of them singletons. These data were also filed under a second study, of T cells in Graves' hyperthyroidism and ophthalmopathy.

The sequenced sample was peripheral blood mononuclear cells (PBMCs), obtained at new diagnosis, from a patient treated with antithyroid drugs. This sequence was found in a woman aged 45-65 years with Graves disease.

The CDR3 region has the DNA TGTGCCAGCAGCTTCAGACTAGCGCCTGAGGGGGATACGCAGTATTTT. This encodes CASSFRLAPEGDTQYF. The genes are TRBV13 and TRBJ2-3, with 8 bases lining up with TRBD2. The CDR3 spans 16 residues. V gave up 3 bases and J gave up 6 bases; unmatched junction bases: 11. Per germline, CDR1 PRHDT and CDR2 FYEKMQ (reference sequence). The full variable domain, its missing parts supplied by reference TRBV13 and TRBJ2-3, is AAGVIQSPRHLIKEKRETATLKCYPIPRHDTVYWYQQGPGQDPQFLISFYEKMQSDKGSIPDRFSAQQFSDYHSELNMSSLELGDSALYFCASSFRLAPEGDTQYFGPGTRLTVL.